This T cell receptor (beta chain) came from a study of blood T cell repertoires in COVID-19 (dated by TCRdb to 2020 to 2021). Background on the whole study: Samples from collaborators originated in the United States, Italy and Spain and spanned both the acute and convalescent phases of COVID-19. The prospective study material was composed of cDNA or gDNA derived from T cells, B-cell-depleted T cells, or PBMCs. The dataset comprised deeply sampled blood TCRbeta repertoires from subjects exposed to, actively infected with, or recovered from COVID-19. The repertoires were made available in a free public database intended to serve as a resource for research on the immune response to SARS-CoV-2. The samples were drawn from the first 160 participants of the ongoing ImmuneRACE study and from 950 to 1,500 subjects provided by 6 global collaborators. Nearly every sample came with metadata listing a de-identified subject ID, COVID-19 status, age in years and sex. Where HLA class I and class II types were available, the types were taken from metadata supplied by the sample provider, not from assay-based typing. Here is what the overall study found, with its caveats: How much clinical and demographic metadata was included differed by source and by participant, and the metadata was provided uncurated.

Note on this clone: The antigen it recognizes is unknown. Base qualities were left out, and no much larger clone turns up one base away.

Each collaborating institution followed its own protocols to collect whole blood in K2EDTA tubes. For TCRbeta analysis, collaborators shipped samples in one of three forms: frozen whole blood, isolated PBMCs, or DNA extracted from either of those sample types. The immunoSEQ Assay, a bias-controlled multiplex PCR, was used to amplify TCRbeta CDR3 regions from genomic DNA. The published analysis was carried out like this. Within the assay, amplification of reference gene primers was used to estimate how many nucleated cells each sample contained. To quantify the absolute abundance of each unique TCRbeta CDR3 rearrangement, sequence reads were collapsed and filtered. Productive Simpson clonality was computed per sample as the square root of Simpson's diversity index over productive rearrangements. TCRdb obtained this table from immuneACCESS and retained in-frame rearrangements with V and J assigned. These tables miss some clones; where compared with another copy, unresolved V genes account for less than half of the shortfall, and the remainder is unexplained. Clonal size and the V and J genes are those of that table, whereas D and trimming came from the DNA. A total of about 150,000 clones appear in this sample, roughly 90% of them only once. Of the sample, approximately 3% falls within the top ten clones.

Including the terminal cysteine and phenylalanine, the CDR3 comprises 16 residues. Left in the record is the CDR3 DNA by itself, 48 bases read in frame from the first base. Germline trimming: 7 bases from V, 1 base from J; junction bases outside gene matches: 12. For CDR1 and CDR2, the germline V gene lists SGHRS and YFSETQ. The V gene is TRBV5-1 and the J gene is TRBJ2-7, with 9 junctional bases fitting TRBD2. The sequencing sample was made of peripheral blood. This sequence originates from a man in his fifties or sixties with acute or convalescent COVID-19. The DNA reads as follows: TGCGCCAGCTCCTTTAGGGCGGGGGGGCCGTCCTACGAGCAGTACTTC. This sequence encodes CASSFRAGGPSYEQYF. When the CDR3 is completed using the reference TRBV5-1 and TRBJ2-7 genes on either side, the full variable domain is KAGVTQTPRYLIKTRGQQVTLSCSPISGHRSVSWYQQTPGQGLQFLFEYFSETQRNKGNFPGRFSGRQFSNSRSEMNVSTLELGDSALYLCASSFRAGGPSYEQYFGPGTRLTVT.